Shown below are 18 T cell receptor beta chains from a single sample sequenced in a study of cytomegalovirus exposure and HLA in healthy donors (dated by TCRdb to the late 2010s). Library preparation was by the immunoSEQ multiplex PCR assay. For the multiplex PCR, a mixture combining 60 forward primers for TCR Vbeta segments and 13 reverse primers for TCR Jbeta segments was used. In its TCRdb copy, this immuneACCESS table keeps in-frame sequences only and misses some clones. Where compared with another copy, unresolved V genes explain less than half of these, and the others have no known cause. This sample comprises about 190,000 clones, 75% to 85% of them detected only once. The top ten constitute under 0.85% of the sample. The specimen sequenced was PBMCs. These receptors were taken from a boy between 5 and 17 years old in good health and CMV-seronegative.

This clone has a handful of counts. This chain joins TRBV4-2 and TRBJ1-1; 7 nucleotides match TRBD1. Germline trimming cut 1 base from V and 3 bases from J; bases unmatched to any gene: 2. Germline V gene lookup returns CDR1 LGHNA and CDR2 YNFKEQ. This CDR3 is 14 amino acids long. CDR3 sequence reads: CASSQVTGYTEAFF. In DNA form, the CDR3 reads TGTGCCAGCAGCCAAGTGACAGGGTACACTGAAGCTTTCTTT.

This chain connects TRBV7-9 to TRBJ2-7; 7 nucleotides agree with TRBD1. Germline V gives CDR1 SEHNR, CDR2 FQNEAQ (reference sequence). The CDR3 has 15 amino acids. J lost 0 bases, V lost 5 bases, and 7 bases had no gene match. The CDR3 DNA reads TGTGCCAGCAGCGCAACGGGACAGCCCTCCTACGAGCAGTACTTC. Protein product: CASSATGQPSYEQYF.

This clone has just one count. V and J are TRBV4-3 and TRBJ2-7, with D hard to call. The CDR3 length is 14 residues. CDR1 and CDR2 from the germline V gene are LGHNA and YSLEER. The V end was cut by 0 bases, the J end by 4 bases, with 10 bases between. The CDR3 reads CASSQETGGYEQYF. The CDR3 DNA follows: TGCGCCAGCAGCCAAGAAACGGGTGGGTACGAGCAGTACTTC.

The chain joins TRBV6-1 to TRBJ2-5; the D gene is possibly TRBD2 (6 bases). With 5 bases removed from V and 5 bases from J, the gap between germline ends came to 12 bases. Germline values: CDR1 MNHNS, CDR2 SASEGT. The length of the CDR3 is 13 residues. This CDR3 is CASSWGVGETQYF. CDR3 in DNA: TGTGCCAGCAGTTGGGGGGTGGGGGAGACCCAGTACTTC.

The chain links TRBV10-1 to TRBJ2-7, with TRBD1 matching 10 bases. This CDR3 is 14 amino acids long. Germline CDR1 and CDR2: WNHNN and SYGVQD (reference sequence). With 5 bases clipped from V and 6 bases from J, the junction kept 7 bases outside the gene matches. The CDR3 sequence: CASSPGTGAGEQYF. CDR3 nucleotides: TGCGCCAGCAGTCCCGGGACAGGGGCCGGCGAGCAGTACTTC.

The DNA for the CDR3 is TGCGCCAGCAGTGCCAGGACAGGAATCCTGAACACTGAAGCTTTCTTT. Translating gives CASSARTGILNTEAFF. The V gene is TRBV10-1, the J gene TRBJ1-1, with TRBD1 matching over 7 bases. V lost 4 bases and J lost 0; bases outside the gene matches: 8. CDR1 is WNHNN, CDR2 SYGVQD, per germline (reference sequence). The CDR3 has 16 amino acids.

V gene TRBV5-1 combines with J gene TRBJ2-5; a weak D match, TRBD1 (6 bases). Germline-derived CDR1 and CDR2 are SGHRS and YFSETQ. The CDR3 loop spans 16 amino acids. Trimming removed 2 bases at V and 5 bases at J, with 19 bases between. CDR3 sequence reads: CASSLHSAGVGETQYF. In DNA, the CDR3 is TGCGCCAGCAGCTTACACTCCGCAGGGGTTGGGGAGACCCAGTACTTC.

This clone was seen a few times. V is TRBV4-3 and J is TRBJ1-1, with a weak D call TRBD1 (5 bases). Looked up from germline, CDR1 is LGHNA and CDR2 is YSLEER. The CDR3 contains 16 residues. The germline V and J ends were trimmed by 0 bases and 3 bases, with 14 bases remaining between them. The CDR3, as DNA: TGCGCCAGCAGCCAAGATATTGGGGCAATGGACACTGAAGCTTTCTTT. It specifies CASSQDIGAMDTEAFF.

This chain links TRBV10-3 with TRBJ1-2; 11 positions match TRBD1. CDR1 and CDR2 from the germline V gene are ENHRY and SYGVKD. The CDR3 sequence is 15 residues long. The ends lost 4 bases at V and 5 bases at J; junction bases unmatched: 6. In DNA form, the CDR3 reads TGTGCCATCAGTGTAGGGGACAGGGGGAGGTATGGCTACACCTTC. It translates to CAISVGDRGRYGYTF.

J is TRBJ1-2 and V is TRBV29-1; D may be TRBD1 (6 bases). The CDR3 has 13 residues. V lost 6 bases and J 4 bases, leaving 15 bases between the germline ends. Germline assignment: CDR1 SQVTM and CDR2 ANQGSEA. This CDR3 is CSVQQGFTYGYTF. Here the CDR3 DNA reads TGCAGCGTCCAACAGGGCTTCACCTATGGCTACACCTTC. Variable domain in full (rest from reference TRBV29-1 and TRBJ1-2): SAVISQKPSRDICQRGTSLTIQCQVDSQVTMMFWYRQQPGQSLTLIATANQGSEATYESGFVIDKFPISRPNLTFSTLTVSNMSPEDSSIYLCSVQQGFTYGYTFGSGTRLTVV.

CDR3 sequence (DNA): TGTGCCAGCAGCTCGGACAGGAGCATATACAATGAGCAGTTCTTC. It is translated as CASSSDRSIYNEQFF. The chain has TRBV7-6 and TRBJ2-1, with 7 bases lining up with TRBD1. With 4 bases clipped from V and 4 bases from J, the junction kept 7 bases outside the gene matches. CDR3 length: 15 residues. Germline-derived CDR1 and CDR2 are SGHVS and FNYEAQ.

The rearrangement links TRBV7-2 to TRBJ2-7; 10 positions agree with TRBD2. The CDR3 is 17 residues long. J gave up 2 bases and V 2 bases, and 9 bases lay outside the gene matches. Germline assignment: CDR1 SGHTA and CDR2 FQGNSA. For the CDR3, the DNA is TGTGCCAGCAGCTTAAGTACTAGCGGGATTCTACCCTACGAGCAGTACTTC. Its translation: CASSLSTSGILPYEQYF.

The CDR3 is CASSHTGTNYGYTF. Written as DNA, the CDR3 is TGCGCCAGCAGCCATACAGGGACTAACTATGGCTACACCTTC. The chain couples TRBV4-1 to TRBJ1-2; possible D gene TRBD1, 6 bases. V lost 3 bases, J lost 0 bases, and 8 bases lay in between. The CDR3 has 14 amino acids. Germline V lookup: CDR1 MGHRA, CDR2 YSYEKL.

This rearrangement joins TRBV4-1 to TRBJ1-2; TRBD1 matches 7 bases. The CDR3 has 17 amino acids. In germline, CDR1 is MGHRA, CDR2 YSYEKL. V lost 1 base to trimming and J lost 2 bases; unmatched junction nucleotides: 10. The DNA for the CDR3 is TGCGCCAGCAGCCAAGGGGGGGCCAGGGGGAGGAACTATGGCTACACCTTC. Protein product: CASSQGGARGRNYGYTF.

This clone was seen a handful of times. This chain connects TRBV19 to TRBJ2-1; tentative D call: TRBD2 (6 bases). Per the germline V gene, CDR1 is LNHDA and CDR2 is SQIVND (reference sequence). V lost 5 bases, J lost 1 base, and 15 bases lay in between. This CDR3 is built from 16 residues. The CDR3 nucleotides read TGTGCCAGTAGTCGTGACGGGACTGCTTCCTACAATGAGCAGTTCTTC. Its protein is CASSRDGTASYNEQFF.

This clone was counted between two and nine times. The J gene is TRBJ1-1, the V gene TRBV11-2; 10 positions agree with TRBD1. J gave up 4 bases and V 3 bases, and 5 bases lay outside the gene matches. CDR1 is SGHAT, CDR2 FQNNGV, per germline. This CDR3 is built from 15 residues. The CDR3 loop reads CASSLTGGGGTEAFF. CDR3 sequence (DNA): TGTGCCAGCAGCTTGACAGGGGGCGGCGGCACTGAAGCTTTCTTT. The whole variable domain, filled in from reference TRBV11-2 and TRBJ1-1, reads EAGVAQSPRYKIIEKRQSVAFWCNPISGHATLYWYQQILGQGPKLLIQFQNNGVVDDSQLPKDRFSAERLKGVDSTLKIQPAKLEDSAVYLCASSLTGGGGTEAFFGQGTRLTVV.

The gene calls are TRBV4-1 and TRBJ2-1; 11 bases match TRBD2. Germline CDR1 MGHRA, CDR2 YSYEKL. The CDR3 covers 17 residues. With V trimmed by 1 base and J by 6 bases, 8 bases remained unmatched. The CDR3: CASSQVLAGGPINEQFF. As DNA, the CDR3 is TGCGCCAGCAGCCAAGTATTAGCGGGGGGGCCTATCAATGAGCAGTTCTTC.

This chain connects TRBV12-5 to TRBJ1-2, with a tentative D call TRBD1 (5 bases). V lost 7 bases, J lost 4 bases, and 19 bases lay in between. The germline gives CDR1 LGHNT, CDR2 FRNRAP. CDR3 length: 15 residues. The CDR3 bases are TGTGCTAGTGCCCCGGTGGGGGGGTCCACCTATGGCTACACCTTC. This codes for CASAPVGGSTYGYTF.